This T cell receptor beta chain was captured in a study of prognosis after radiotherapy for stage I lung cancer (dated by TCRdb to 2020 to 2023). For the wider study: Between April 2018 and early 2019, fewer than 20 patients with stage I NSCLC were enrolled in Nanjing, China. Among the enrolled patients, fourteen had newly diagnosed primary stage I lung tumors, while 5 or 6 had oligometastatic NSCLC following surgical resection of the primary tumor. Every patient was deemed medically inoperable, approximately 12 because of comorbidities and over five because they refused surgery. The cohort comprised roughly 13 men and six or seven women with a median age of nearly 75 years, ranging from roughly 53 to 84 years. Roughly 12 patients had adenocarcinoma and six or seven had squamous cell carcinoma as the tumor histology. SBRT was delivered in 3 to 5 fractions with a biologically effective dose of at least 100 Gy, and image-guided IMRT or VMAT was used for delivery. Concurrent therapy was not administered to any patient alongside SBRT. After SBRT, distant metastases developed in four of the 19 patients at a median of 7 months, while the remaining 15 patients had no significant progression. This study profiled peripheral blood TCR beta repertoires from stage I NSCLC patients before and after stereotactic body radiotherapy and linked the repertoires to distant failure. The study took one blood sample before SBRT and one after SBRT from each of approximately 19 patients and sequenced all 40 or so samples. Broad study findings and their caveats: All reported P values were unadjusted for multiple comparisons. Post-SBRT Shannon entropy and its change from baseline were lower in patients who developed distant metastases; baseline Shannon entropy was not associated with metastases. A decrease in unique TCR clone counts was observed after SBRT (median roughly 10,000 before versus some 7,000 after; Wilcoxon paired P=0.011). Tumor specificity of expanded TCR clones was not determined. TRBV and TRBJ usage frequencies reportedly differed by metastasis status, in two V genes at baseline and in nine V and two J genes after SBRT. The study was limited by the small cohort and short follow-up, and independent validation of the study findings is required.

Two rounds of multiplex PCR were performed to amplify the TCR beta CDR3 region from genomic DNA. The first PCR round used primers specific to each TRBV and TRBJ gene, and the primer sequences were filed in Chinese patent CN105087789A. Universal primers were used in the second PCR round. The Roche High Pure PCR Template Preparation Kit was used to extract genomic DNA from frozen PBMCs. The libraries underwent paired-end sequencing with 151 bp reads on an Illumina HiSeq 3000. Regarding the original processing steps: Raw reads lacking the multiplex PCR primer sequences were removed with CutAdapt. High-quality paired reads were merged into contigs with PEAR. By aligning each contig to reference sequences, MiXCR assigned the TRB V, D and J gene segments to that contig. CDR3 sequences were clustered by base quality and sequence similarity to remove sequencing errors. Shannon entropy normalized by the natural log of productive TCR sequence number was used as the measure of diversity. One minus Shannon entropy divided by the natural log of the number of unique clonotypes was used as the definition of clonality. The Youden index of ROC curves was used to select progression-free survival cut-offs for repertoire metrics, and analyses were performed in R 3.5.3. The public sequencing data were trimmed at Q25 with fastp and processed into clonotypes with MiXCR by TCRdb, which kept only in-frame beta chains. Each record represents a unique CDR3 protein, reported with the most common genes and DNA among its rows. The V and J calls here are based on TCRdb, not the publication. The sample records roughly 38,000 distinct CDR3 sequences, approximately 24% of which are singletons. 25% to 30% of the sample is in the top ten clones.

No patient had a history of other malignancies or prior chemotherapy or radiotherapy, and all had node-negative disease on CT and PET/CT. At each of two time points, about 6 milliliters of peripheral venous blood were collected into EDTA tubes. Ficoll-Paque Plus density-gradient centrifugation was used to isolate PBMCs. Right after collection, samples were kept at -80 degrees C until analysis. This clonotype appeared many times. Its antigen specificity is not known. No qualities accompany the bases; no much larger clone lies one base away. V is shortened by 1 base, J by 8 bases, and the region joining them spans 13 bases. The CDR3 sequence holds 14 residues, the cysteine and phenylalanine included. The DNA shown is the 42-base CDR3, in frame from base 1. Reading the germline V gene gives CDR1 SGDLS and CDR2 YYNGEE.

This clonotype was sampled from a donor aged 50 or older with non-small cell lung cancer. The specimen comprised PBMCs, sampled before or after stereotactic body radiation therapy (not recorded which). The V and J segments used are TRBV9 and TRBJ2-1; too little of a D gene remains to name it. The CDR3 in this case is CASSVSSSPDEQFF. The DNA reads TGTGCCAGCAGCGTAAGTAGTAGTCCCGATGAGCAGTTCTTC. Extended through the reference TRBV9 and TRBJ2-1 proteins, this CDR3 yields the full variable domain: DSGVTQTPKHLITATGQRVTLRCSPRSGDLSVYWYQQSLDQGLQFLIQYYNGEERAKGNILERFSAQQFPDLHSELNLSSLELGDSALYFCASSVSSSPDEQFFGPGTRLTVL.